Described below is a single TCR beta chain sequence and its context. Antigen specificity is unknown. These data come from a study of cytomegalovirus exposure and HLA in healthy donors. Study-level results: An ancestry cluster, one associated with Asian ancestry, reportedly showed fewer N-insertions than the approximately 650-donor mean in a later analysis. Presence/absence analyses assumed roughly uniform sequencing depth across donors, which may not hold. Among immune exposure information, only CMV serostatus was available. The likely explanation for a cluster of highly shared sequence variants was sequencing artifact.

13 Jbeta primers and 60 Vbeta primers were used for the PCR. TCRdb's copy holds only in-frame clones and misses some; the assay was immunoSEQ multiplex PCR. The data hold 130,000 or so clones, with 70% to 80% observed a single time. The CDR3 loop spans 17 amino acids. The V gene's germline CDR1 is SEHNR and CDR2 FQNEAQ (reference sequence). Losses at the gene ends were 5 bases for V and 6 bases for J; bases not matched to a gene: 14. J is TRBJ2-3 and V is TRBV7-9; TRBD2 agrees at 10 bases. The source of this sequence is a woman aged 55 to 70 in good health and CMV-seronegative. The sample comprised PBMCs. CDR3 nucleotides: TGTGCCAGCAGCCCTGGGGGTAGCGGGGGGCCAGCCGATACGCAGTATTTT. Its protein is CASSPGGSGGPADTQYF.